Shown below are 21 T cell receptor beta chains from a single sample sequenced in a study of blood T cell repertoires in COVID-19. The repertoire was sequenced with immunoSEQ multiplex PCR; TCRdb's copy has only in-frame clones and lacks some. The profile covers around 270,000 clones, with 80% to 85% appearing a single time and 4.2% taken by the ten largest. Sequenced: peripheral blood. The source is a man aged 55 to 70 with acute or convalescent COVID-19.

This clone was detected only a few times. V gene TRBV2 combines with J gene TRBJ2-5; 8 bases are a match to TRBD2. Germline lookup yields CDR1 SNHLY and CDR2 FYNNEI. V gave up 11 bases and J gave up 7 bases; unmatched junction bases: 12. This CDR3 has 13 residues. As DNA, the CDR3 is TGTGCCGAAAGCGGGGGCTCAAGCGGGACCCAGTACTTC. This translates into CAESGGSSGTQYF.

The rearrangement joins TRBV11-2 to TRBJ1-1, with a weak D call TRBD1 (6 bases). Per germline, CDR1 SGHAT and CDR2 FQNNGV. Trimming removed 7 bases at V and 3 bases at J, with 18 bases between. The CDR3 runs 15 residues. The CDR3 is CASTIGGAGDTEAFF. CDR3 DNA: TGTGCCAGCACCATTGGGGGGGCCGGGGACACTGAAGCTTTCTTT.

V and J are TRBV7-3 and TRBJ2-2; D perhaps matches TRBD1 (5 bases). The V and J ends lost 4 bases and 0 bases respectively, with 18 bases between them. Germline lookup yields CDR1 SGHTA and CDR2 FQGTGA. This CDR3 is built from 18 residues. The CDR3 DNA sequence: TGTGCCAGCAGCTCCCCAAGGGATCAGGGCCCGAACACCGGGGAGCTGTTTTTT. Amino acid sequence: CASSSPRDQGPNTGELFF.

The chain recombines TRBV6-6 with TRBJ1-2, with D perhaps matching TRBD1 (6 bases). Germline V CDR1 and CDR2: MNHNY, SVGAGI (reference sequence). V lost 6 bases, J lost 1 base, and 9 bases lay in between. This CDR3 has 13 residues. Here the CDR3 reads CASRKQGNYGYTF. As DNA, the CDR3 is TGTGCCAGCAGAAAACAGGGTAACTATGGCTACACCTTC.

The rearrangement uses TRBV6-5 and TRBJ1-6; 7 nucleotides align to TRBD1. The trim removed 5 bases at V and 7 bases at J, leaving 8 bases unmatched. The CDR3 is 15 amino acids. Germline CDR1 is MNHEY and CDR2 is SVGAGI. CDR3 sequence: CASSMTGTQNSPLHF. DNA of the CDR3: TGTGCCAGCAGTATGACAGGGACACAAAATTCACCCCTCCACTTT.

CDR3 protein: CASSQGLGEKLFF. The CDR3 DNA sequence: TGTGCCAGCAGCCAAGGACTGGGTGAAAAACTGTTTTTT. This chain links TRBV3-1 (or the pseudogene TRBV3-2) with TRBJ1-4, with unresolved D. This CDR3 comprises 13 residues. Trimming removed 1 base from V and 7 bases from J, with 7 bases in between. Germline V CDR1 and CDR2: LGHDT, YNNKEL (reference sequence).

The chain employs TRBV25-1 and TRBJ1-2, with 8 nucleotides matching TRBD1. The trim removed 6 bases at V and 1 base at J, leaving 10 bases unmatched. This CDR3 comprises 16 residues. The germline V gene encodes CDR1 MGHDK and CDR2 SYGVNS. CDR3 nucleotide sequence: TGTGCCAGCAGCCCATTTCGGACAGGGATTAACTATGGCTACACCTTC. Translated, it gives CASSPFRTGINYGYTF.

This clone was counted a single time. Other DNA sequences in the same sample also yield this CDR3. The chain joins TRBV28 to TRBJ2-7; the D is unclear. Trimming shortened V by 4 bases and J by 0 bases, and 7 bases separated the two germline ends. From germline, CDR1 is MDHEN and CDR2 SYDVKM. The CDR3 runs to 13 residues. As DNA, the CDR3 is TGTGCCAGCAGTTCGGGTGACTCCTACGAGCAGTACTTC. Protein: CASSSGDSYEQYF.

V and J are TRBV5-1 and TRBJ1-3; possible D gene TRBD1, 5 bases. V dropped 6 bases and J dropped 1 base, with 11 bases sitting between them. Germline V gene data show CDR1 as SGHRS and CDR2 as YFSETQ. This CDR3 comprises 14 residues. The DNA for the CDR3 is TGCGCCAGCACCCCCGCAGGGTCTGGAAACACCATATATTTT. Translated: CASTPAGSGNTIYF.

The chain couples TRBV6-5 to TRBJ1-4, with 7 bases lining up with TRBD1. CDR3 length: 15 residues. The V segment lost 5 bases and the J segment 3 bases; nucleotides outside the gene matches: 6. Germline CDR1 MNHEY, CDR2 SVGAGI. This CDR3 reads CASSPQGQSNEKLFF. The DNA for the CDR3 is TGTGCCAGCAGTCCCCAGGGACAGTCTAATGAAAAACTGTTTTTT.

CDR3 sequence reads: CASSPRGGSKNTEAFF. The CDR3 DNA follows: TGTGCCAGCAGCCCAAGGGGCGGCAGCAAAAACACTGAAGCTTTCTTT. V gene TRBV7-9 combines with J gene TRBJ1-1, with a tentative D call TRBD1 (5 bases). Trimming stripped 5 bases from V and 2 bases from J, with 18 bases between. CDR1 and CDR2 from the germline V gene are SEHNR and FQNEAQ (reference sequence). This CDR3 has 16 residues.

This clone is a singleton in its sample. This chain connects TRBV6-5 to TRBJ1-1; the D gene is possibly TRBD1 (5 bases). V was pared by 2 bases and J by 7 bases, with 14 bases between. The germline V gene encodes CDR1 MNHEY and CDR2 SVGAGI. CDR3 length: 14 residues. In nucleotides, the CDR3 is TGTGCCAGCAGTTACGGGGCAGGGATACATGAAGCTTTCTTT. Translation: CASSYGAGIHEAFF.

The chain recombines TRBV15 with TRBJ2-7, with 9 bases lining up with TRBD2. Germline lookup yields CDR1 LNHNV and CDR2 YYDKDF (reference sequence). The CDR3 loop spans 16 amino acids. The V and J ends lost 1 base and 3 bases, in that order; junction bases with no gene match: 7. This CDR3 reads CATSRVGAGGRYEQYF. The DNA of the CDR3 is TGTGCCACCAGCAGAGTGGGGGCGGGGGGGCGCTACGAGCAGTACTTC.

This clone occurred a few times. V is TRBV12-5 and J is TRBJ2-7, with D hard to call. Germline lookup yields CDR1 LGHNT and CDR2 FRNRAP. CDR3 length: 14 amino acids. Trimming stripped 1 base from V and 4 bases from J, with 11 bases between. The CDR3 loop reads CASGLGMTAYEQYF. For the CDR3, the DNA is TGTGCTAGTGGTTTGGGAATGACTGCTTACGAGCAGTACTTC.

The chain employs TRBV21-1 and TRBJ2-1; the listed D gene, TRBD1, was not tested against the DNA. TRBV21-1 has pseudogene status. The CDR3 spans 15 residues. CDR3 in DNA: TGTGCCAGCAGCAAAGAGAGGACAGGCTACAATGAGCAGTTCTTC. This encodes CASSKERTGYNEQFF.

The rearrangement joins TRBV30 to TRBJ2-1, with 8 bases that match TRBD2. Germline lookup yields CDR1 GTSNPN and CDR2 SVGIG (reference sequence). This CDR3 contains 13 residues. The V gene end was trimmed by 3 bases and the J gene end by 2 bases; junction bases not matched to a gene: 0. CDR3 sequence reads: CAWSGGAYNEQFF. The CDR3, as DNA: TGTGCCTGGAGCGGGGGGGCCTACAATGAGCAGTTCTTC.

The chain employs TRBV2 and TRBJ1-6; D may be TRBD1 (6 bases). Trimming left V 7 bases short and J 2 bases short, with 15 bases between. Germline CDR1 SNHLY, CDR2 FYNNEI. CDR3 length equals 16 residues. CDR3 protein: CASKGDGRAYNSPLHF. The CDR3 DNA reads TGTGCCAGCAAGGGGGACGGGCGCGCCTATAATTCACCCCTCCACTTT.

The chain is built from TRBV19 and TRBJ2-2; D uncertain. Germline-derived CDR1 and CDR2 are LNHDA and SQIVND (reference sequence). V lost 3 bases, J lost 6 bases, and 5 bases lay in between. The CDR3 is made up of 12 amino acids. In DNA, the CDR3 is TGTGCCAGTAGTATTGCGGCCGGGGAGCTGTTTTTT. It is translated as CASSIAAGELFF.

This chain connects TRBV4-1 to TRBJ2-2; 12 bases map to TRBD2. V dropped 4 bases and J dropped 7; count of bases not matched to a gene: 13. The CDR3 is 18 residues long. Per the germline V gene, CDR1 is MGHRA and CDR2 is YSYEKL. This CDR3 is CASSRTLAGGPSGGELFF. The CDR3 region has the DNA TGCGCCAGCAGCCGGACGCTAGCGGGAGGGCCTTCCGGCGGGGAGCTGTTTTTT.

The chain combines TRBV7-9 with TRBJ1-6, with a tentative D call TRBD1 (5 bases). The CDR3 totals 15 residues. The V end was cut by 0 bases, the J end by 8 bases, with 11 bases between. The germline V gene has CDR1 SEHNR and CDR2 FQNEAQ (reference sequence). The CDR3 DNA reads TGTGCCAGCAGCTTAGCCCGGTGGGGGGATTCACCCCTCCACTTT. The encoded protein is CASSLARWGDSPLHF.

The V and J genes are TRBV4-3 and TRBJ2-1; a possible D gene is TRBD2 (5 bases). The CDR3 has 16 residues. Trimming left V 4 bases short and J 3 bases short, with 16 bases between. CDR1 is LGHNA and CDR2 is YSLEER in the germline V gene. CDR3 region: CASSRLTAVGYNEQFF. The DNA of the CDR3 is TGCGCCAGCAGCCGTCTCACAGCGGTTGGCTACAATGAGCAGTTCTTC.